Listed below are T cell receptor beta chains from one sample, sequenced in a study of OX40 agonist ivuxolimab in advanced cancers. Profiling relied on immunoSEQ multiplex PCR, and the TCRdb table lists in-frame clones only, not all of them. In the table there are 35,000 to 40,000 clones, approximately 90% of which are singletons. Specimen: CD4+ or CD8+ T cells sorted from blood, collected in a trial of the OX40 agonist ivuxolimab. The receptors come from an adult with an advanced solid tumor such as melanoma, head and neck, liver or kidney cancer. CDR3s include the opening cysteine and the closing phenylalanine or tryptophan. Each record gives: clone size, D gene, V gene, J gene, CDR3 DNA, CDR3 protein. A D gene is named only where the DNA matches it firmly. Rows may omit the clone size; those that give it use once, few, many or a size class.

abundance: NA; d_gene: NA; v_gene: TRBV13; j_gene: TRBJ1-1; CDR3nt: TGTGCCAGCAGCTTCGGCAGGGTAGGGACTGAAGCTTTCTTT; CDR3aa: CASSFGRVGTEAFF
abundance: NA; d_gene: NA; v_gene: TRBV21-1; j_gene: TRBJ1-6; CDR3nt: TGTGCCAGCAGCAAAGGGGTAGACAGGGGGAGCTCCTATAATTCACCCCTCCACTTT; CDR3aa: CASSKGVDRGSSYNSPLHF
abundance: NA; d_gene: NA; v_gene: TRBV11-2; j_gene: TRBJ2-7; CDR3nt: TGTGCCAGCAGCATCTCCTACGAGCAGTACTTC; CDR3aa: CASSISYEQYF
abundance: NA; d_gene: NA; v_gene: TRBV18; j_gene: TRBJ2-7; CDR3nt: TGTGCCAGCTCACCTTATAATGAGGGGGACGAGCAGTACTTC; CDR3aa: CASSPYNEGDEQYF
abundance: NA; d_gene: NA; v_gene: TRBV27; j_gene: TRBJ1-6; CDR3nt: TGTGCCAGCAGAGGGGAAGGGTGGTGGGGATCACCCCTCCACTTT; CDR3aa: CASRGEGWWGSPLHF
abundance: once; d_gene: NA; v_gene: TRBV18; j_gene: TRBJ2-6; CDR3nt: TGTGCCAGCTCACCACCGGGCTCTGGGGCCAACGTCCTGACTTTC; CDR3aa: CASSPPGSGANVLTF
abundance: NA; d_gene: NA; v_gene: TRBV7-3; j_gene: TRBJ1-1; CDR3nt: TGTGCCAGCTCAAACTACGTATACACTGAAGCTTTCTTT; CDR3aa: CASSNYVYTEAFF
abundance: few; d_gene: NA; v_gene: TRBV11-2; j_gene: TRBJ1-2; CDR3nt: TGTGCCAGCAGTTACCAAGTAGGGGCAGGTGGCTACACCTTC; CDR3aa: CASSYQVGAGGYTF
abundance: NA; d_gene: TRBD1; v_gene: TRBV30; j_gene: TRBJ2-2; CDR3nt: TGTGCCTGGAGGGGGGACAGTCGGGCCGGGGAGCTGTTTTTT; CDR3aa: CAWRGDSRAGELFF
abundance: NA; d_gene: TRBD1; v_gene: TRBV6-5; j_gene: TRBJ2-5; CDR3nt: TGTGCCAGCAGCCCCCCGGGACAGGGGGCTGAGACCCAGTACTTC; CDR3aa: CASSPPGQGAETQYF
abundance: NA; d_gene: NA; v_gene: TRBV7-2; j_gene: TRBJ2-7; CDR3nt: TGTGCCAGCAGCAAATACGAGGTGGTCTACGAGCAGTACTTC; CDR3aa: CASSKYEVVYEQYF
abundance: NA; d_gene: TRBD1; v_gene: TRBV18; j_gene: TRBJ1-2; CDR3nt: TGTGCCAGCTCCCCGGGACAGGGGAGTGGCTACACCTTC; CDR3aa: CASSPGQGSGYTF
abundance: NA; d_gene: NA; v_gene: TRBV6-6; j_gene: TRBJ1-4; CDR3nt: TGTGCCAGCAGTCCAAGTAGGGGATCTAATGAAAAACTGTTTTTT; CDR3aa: CASSPSRGSNEKLFF
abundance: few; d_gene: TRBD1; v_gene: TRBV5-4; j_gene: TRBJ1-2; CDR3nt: TGTGCCAGCAGCCTTTCCGGGACAGGCGGCTACACCTTC; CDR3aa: CASSLSGTGGYTF
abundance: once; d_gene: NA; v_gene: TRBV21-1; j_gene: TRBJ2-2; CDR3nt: TGTGCCAGCAGCAAGAGTCCTGATTGGGGGGGGCCGGGGGAGCTGTTTTTT; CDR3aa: CASSKSPDWGGPGELFF
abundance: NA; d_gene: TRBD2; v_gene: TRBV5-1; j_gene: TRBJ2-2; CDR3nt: TGCGCCAGCAGCTTGGTGGTGGCGGGGGCCGGGGAGCTGTTTTTT; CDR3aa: CASSLVVAGAGELFF
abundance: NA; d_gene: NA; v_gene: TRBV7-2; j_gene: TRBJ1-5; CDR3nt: TGTGCCAGCAGCTCGTCGGGGACGACGATTCCCCAGCATTTT; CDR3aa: CASSSSGTTIPQHF